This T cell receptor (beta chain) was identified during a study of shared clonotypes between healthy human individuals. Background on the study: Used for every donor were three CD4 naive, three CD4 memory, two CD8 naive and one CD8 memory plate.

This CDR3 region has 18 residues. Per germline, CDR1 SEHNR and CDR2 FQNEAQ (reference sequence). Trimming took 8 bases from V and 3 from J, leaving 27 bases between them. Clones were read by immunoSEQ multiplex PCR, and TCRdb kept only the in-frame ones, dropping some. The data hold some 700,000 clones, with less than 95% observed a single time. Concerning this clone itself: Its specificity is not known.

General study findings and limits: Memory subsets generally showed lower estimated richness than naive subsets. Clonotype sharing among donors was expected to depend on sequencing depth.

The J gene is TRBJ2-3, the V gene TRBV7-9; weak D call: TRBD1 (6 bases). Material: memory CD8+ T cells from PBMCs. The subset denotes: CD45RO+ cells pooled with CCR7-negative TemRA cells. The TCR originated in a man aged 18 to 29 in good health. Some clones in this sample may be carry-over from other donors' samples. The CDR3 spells CASVLLSGPYQGTDTQYF. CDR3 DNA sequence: TGTGCCAGCGTCCTTCTTTCGGGGCCCTACCAGGGGACAGATACGCAGTATTTT.